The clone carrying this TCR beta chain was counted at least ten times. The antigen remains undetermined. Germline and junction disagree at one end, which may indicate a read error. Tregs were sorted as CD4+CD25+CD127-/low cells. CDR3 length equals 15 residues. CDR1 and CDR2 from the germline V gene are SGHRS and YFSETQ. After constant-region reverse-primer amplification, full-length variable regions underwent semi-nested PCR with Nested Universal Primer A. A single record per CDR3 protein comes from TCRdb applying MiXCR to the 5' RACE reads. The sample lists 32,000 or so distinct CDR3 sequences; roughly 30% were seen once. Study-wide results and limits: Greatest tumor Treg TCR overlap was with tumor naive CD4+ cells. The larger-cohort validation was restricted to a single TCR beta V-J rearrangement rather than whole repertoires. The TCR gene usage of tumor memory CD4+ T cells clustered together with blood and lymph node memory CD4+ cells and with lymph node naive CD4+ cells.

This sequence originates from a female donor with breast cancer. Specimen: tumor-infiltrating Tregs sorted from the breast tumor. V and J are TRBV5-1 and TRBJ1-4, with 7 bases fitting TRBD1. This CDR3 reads CASSTSPRGPEQLFF. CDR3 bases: TGCGCCAGCAGCACCTCCCCAAGGGGGCCTGAACAACTGTTTTTT.